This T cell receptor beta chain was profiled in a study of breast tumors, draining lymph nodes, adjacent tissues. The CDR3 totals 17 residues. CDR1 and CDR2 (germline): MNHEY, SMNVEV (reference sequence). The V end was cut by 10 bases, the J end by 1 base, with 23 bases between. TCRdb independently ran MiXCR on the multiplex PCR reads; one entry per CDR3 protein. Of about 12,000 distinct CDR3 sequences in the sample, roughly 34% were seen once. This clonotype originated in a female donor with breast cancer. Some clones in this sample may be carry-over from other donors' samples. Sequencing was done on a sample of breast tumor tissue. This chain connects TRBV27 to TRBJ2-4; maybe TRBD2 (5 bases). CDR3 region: CATSALTGSRAKNIQYF. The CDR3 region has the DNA TGTGCCACATCGGCTCTGACGGGGAGTCGGGCCAAAAACATTCAGTACTTC.